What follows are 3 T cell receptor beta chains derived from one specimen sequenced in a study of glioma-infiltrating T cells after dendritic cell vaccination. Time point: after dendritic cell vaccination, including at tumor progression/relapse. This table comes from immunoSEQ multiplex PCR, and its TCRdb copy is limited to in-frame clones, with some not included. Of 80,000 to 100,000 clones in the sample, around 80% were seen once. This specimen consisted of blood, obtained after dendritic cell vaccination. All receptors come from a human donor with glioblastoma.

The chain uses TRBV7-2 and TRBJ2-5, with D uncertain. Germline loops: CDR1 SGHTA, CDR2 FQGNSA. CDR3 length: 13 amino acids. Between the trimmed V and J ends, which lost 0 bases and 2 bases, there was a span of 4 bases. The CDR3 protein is CASSLAPQETQYF. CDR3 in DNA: TGTGCCAGCAGCTTAGCCCCTCAAGAGACCCAGTACTTC.

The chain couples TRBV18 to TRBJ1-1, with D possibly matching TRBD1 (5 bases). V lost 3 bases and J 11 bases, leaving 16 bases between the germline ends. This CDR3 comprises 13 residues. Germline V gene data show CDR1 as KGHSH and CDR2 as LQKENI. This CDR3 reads CASSPGGPEGAFF. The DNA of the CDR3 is TGTGCCAGCTCACCGGGGGGACCGGAGGGTGCTTTCTTT.

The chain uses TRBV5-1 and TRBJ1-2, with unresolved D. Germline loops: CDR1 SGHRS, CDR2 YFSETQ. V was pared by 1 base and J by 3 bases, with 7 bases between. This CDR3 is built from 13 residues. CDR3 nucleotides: TGCGCCAGCAGCTTGTCACCAGACTATGGCTACACCTTC. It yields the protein CASSLSPDYGYTF.